The next 32 T cell receptor beta chains were all read from a single sample in a study of cytomegalovirus exposure and HLA in healthy donors. The PCR made use of 60 Vbeta and 13 Jbeta primers. Here immunoSEQ multiplex PCR was the method, and the copy in TCRdb shows in-frame clones only, minus some. The sample records 250,000 or so clones, over 65% being singletons. The sample consisted of PBMCs. The receptors here all came from a human donor in good health.

A few counts support this clone. The chain combines TRBV6-5 with TRBJ1-4, with 7 positions matching TRBD1. V lost 6 bases to trimming and J lost 4 bases; unmatched junction nucleotides: 5. Germline CDR1 reads MNHEY; CDR2 reads SVGAGI. This CDR3 contains 14 residues. CDR3 loop: CASRSGTDNEKLFF. The DNA of the CDR3 is TGTGCCAGCAGATCCGGGACAGATAATGAAAAACTGTTTTTT.

This clone was seen more than once but under ten times. This chain links TRBV28 with TRBJ2-3, with 9 bases lining up with TRBD2. CDR1 MDHEN and CDR2 SYDVKM come from the germline V gene. V shed 6 bases, J shed 6 bases, and the junction held 16 bases outside the gene matches. The CDR3 has 17 amino acids. The CDR3 region is CASRTLTKREVRDTQYF. The CDR3 DNA reads as TGTGCCAGCAGGACCCTGACTAAGCGGGAGGTCCGGGATACGCAGTATTTT.

The chain couples TRBV7-9 to TRBJ2-7; tentatively, D is TRBD1 (6 bases). Trimming pared 5 bases from V and 0 bases from J, leaving 14 bases between. The CDR3 spans 15 residues. CDR1 is SEHNR, CDR2 FQNEAQ, per germline (reference sequence). The DNA of the CDR3 is TGTGCCAGCAGCCCTACAGGGTTAAGCTCCTACGAGCAGTACTTC. The encoded protein is CASSPTGLSSYEQYF.

The rearrangement joins TRBV6-5 to TRBJ2-7; weak D call: TRBD1 (5 bases). With 6 bases removed from V and 7 bases from J, the gap between germline ends came to 16 bases. Germline V gene sequence: CDR1 MNHEY, CDR2 SVGAGI. The CDR3 runs 13 residues. This CDR3 reads CASSQGTSSEQYF. DNA of the CDR3: TGTGCCAGCAGCCAGGGTACGTCTAGTGAGCAGTACTTC.

The V gene is TRBV6-1, the J gene TRBJ2-3; 7 bases are a match to TRBD1. CDR1 and CDR2 from the germline V gene are MNHNS and SASEGT. The CDR3 covers 13 residues. V trimming: 2 bases; J trimming: 7 bases; junction bases outside the gene matches: 3. CDR3: CASSELTGNTQYF. DNA of the CDR3: TGTGCCAGCAGTGAACTGACAGGGAATACGCAGTATTTT.

The chain recombines TRBV19 with TRBJ1-2, with 7 bases identical to TRBD1. The CDR3 length is 13 residues. V trimming: 9 bases; J trimming: 3 bases; junction bases outside the gene matches: 7. The germline V gene has CDR1 LNHDA and CDR2 SQIVND (reference sequence). The CDR3 region is CASRGTEDYGYTF. In nucleotides, the CDR3 is TGTGCCAGCCGAGGGACAGAGGACTATGGCTACACCTTC.

The rearrangement links TRBV7-8 to TRBJ2-5, with TRBD2 matching 9 bases. The V gene end was trimmed by 7 bases and the J gene end by 4 bases; junction bases not matched to a gene: 10. The CDR3 sequence is 15 residues long. Germline CDR1 SGHVS, CDR2 FQNEAQ. CDR3 loop: CASKNRGSGRETQYF. The CDR3 DNA follows: TGTGCCAGCAAAAACAGGGGTAGCGGGAGAGAGACCCAGTACTTC.

The V call is TRBV28, the J call TRBJ2-1, with TRBD2 matching 7 bases. The CDR3 has 14 residues. The germline V gene encodes CDR1 MDHEN and CDR2 SYDVKM. Losses at the gene ends were 3 bases for V and 5 bases for J; bases not matched to a gene: 4. The CDR3 coding sequence is TGTGCCAGCAGTTTTTGGCTAGCGGACAATGAGCAGTTCTTC. It codes for CASSFWLADNEQFF.

The chain combines TRBV27 with TRBJ2-1; 8 bases fit TRBD2. The CDR3 loop spans 14 amino acids. Trimming cost V 8 bases and J 6 bases; bases outside gene matches: 9. Germline loops: CDR1 MNHEY, CDR2 SMNVEV (reference sequence). The CDR3 here is CASAPGTRGNEQFF. The CDR3 DNA follows: TGTGCCAGCGCCCCAGGGACTAGGGGCAATGAGCAGTTCTTC.

V usage is TRBV5-1 and J usage is TRBJ2-1; TRBD1 agrees at 10 bases. CDR1 and CDR2 (germline): SGHRS, YFSETQ. The CDR3 contains 18 residues. With V trimmed by 0 bases and J by 7 bases, 13 bases remained unmatched. CDR3 DNA sequence: TGCGCCAGCAGCTTGGTGGGCCTGACAGGGGGCGTTAGGAATGAGCAGTTCTTC. The encoded protein is CASSLVGLTGGVRNEQFF.

There are a few counts of this clone. The gene calls are TRBV6-5 and TRBJ2-5; D is possibly TRBD1 (6 bases). The J call may be incorrect, as the DNA end agrees better with TRBJ2-7. The CDR3 contains 14 residues. Germline CDR1 is MNHEY and CDR2 is SVGAGI. CDR3 sequence (DNA): TGTGCCAGCAGGAGGGACACGTTAACCTACGAGCAGTACTTC. It encodes CASRRDTLTYEQYF.

Here the CDR3 DNA reads TGCGCCAGCAGCTTCACAGGGGGAAGCGAGCAGTACTTC. Translating it yields CASSFTGGSEQYF. This chain links TRBV5-1 with TRBJ2-7; 8 bases map to TRBD1. Germline V gene lookup returns CDR1 SGHRS and CDR2 YFSETQ. This CDR3 region has 13 residues. V dropped 2 bases and J dropped 6; count of bases not matched to a gene: 4.

V usage is TRBV6-6 and J usage is TRBJ2-1, with TRBD1 as a possible D gene (5 bases). Trimming took 0 bases from V and 6 from J, leaving 9 bases between them. The CDR3 has 14 residues. Germline CDR1 MNHNY, CDR2 SVGAGI (reference sequence). In DNA form, the CDR3 reads TGTGCCAGCAGTTACTCGAGCCAGGGCAATGAGCAGTTCTTC. It encodes CASSYSSQGNEQFF.

The rearrangement links TRBV19 to TRBJ2-7; 9 bases match TRBD1. Germline lookup yields CDR1 LNHDA and CDR2 SQIVND (reference sequence). The CDR3 covers 14 residues. V shed 2 bases and J 5 bases; nucleotides not matched to a gene: 4. The CDR3 region is CASSITGGLHEQYF. The CDR3 nucleotides are TGTGCCAGTAGTATAACAGGGGGCTTACACGAGCAGTACTTC.

The chain carries TRBV6-6 and TRBJ2-7, with D possibly TRBD1 on 5 matching bases. The CDR3 is 12 residues long. The germline V and J ends were trimmed by 6 bases and 6 bases, with 12 bases remaining between them. From germline, CDR1 is MNHNY and CDR2 SVGAGI (reference sequence). The CDR3 nucleotides are TGTGCCAGCAGCCGCCTTGGGGCCGAGCAGTACTTC. This translates into CASSRLGAEQYF.

This chain joins TRBV30 and TRBJ2-5; TRBD2 agrees at 8 bases. CDR1 and CDR2 from the germline V gene are GTSNPN and SVGIG (reference sequence). This CDR3 spans 13 amino acids. Losses at the gene ends were 4 bases for V and 5 bases for J; bases not matched to a gene: 6. The CDR3 coding sequence is TGTGCCTGGACCTCTACGGGGGGGGAGACCCAGTACTTC. This gives the protein CAWTSTGGETQYF.

The V and J genes are TRBV27 and TRBJ2-1; 9 bases fit TRBD1. CDR1 MNHEY and CDR2 SMNVEV come from the germline V gene (reference sequence). CDR3 size: 16 residues. V shed 2 bases, J shed 6 bases, and the junction held 8 bases outside the gene matches. CDR3 protein: CASSLLGTGMGNEQFF. CDR3 sequence (DNA): TGTGCCAGCAGTTTACTAGGGACAGGGATGGGCAATGAGCAGTTCTTC.

This chain uses TRBV9 with TRBJ2-1; D remains unclear. V shed 0 bases and J shed 8 bases, with 12 bases lying between them. The CDR3 runs to 14 residues. The V gene's germline CDR1 is SGDLS and CDR2 YYNGEE. This chain's CDR3 is CASSVGRRWDEQFF. CDR3 sequence (DNA): TGTGCCAGCAGCGTAGGTCGGAGATGGGATGAGCAGTTCTTC.

The chain has TRBV30 and TRBJ2-5; 7 bases are a match to TRBD2. Trimming took 2 bases from V and 5 from J; bases not matched to a gene: 26. In germline, CDR1 is GTSNPN, CDR2 SVGIG (reference sequence). The CDR3 is 20 amino acids. CDR3 sequence reads: CAWSPPAGRPIAGVRETQYF. CDR3 DNA: TGTGCCTGGAGTCCCCCCGCGGGCCGCCCTATTGCGGGAGTTCGGGAGACCCAGTACTTC.

The chain recombines TRBV29-1 with TRBJ1-1, with TRBD1 matching over 7 bases. The CDR3 contains 12 residues. Germline loops: CDR1 SQVTM, CDR2 ANQGSEA. J was trimmed by 2 bases and V by 7 bases; bases with no gene match: 4. This chain's CDR3 is CSEYRGNTEAFF. The CDR3 DNA is TGCAGCGAATACAGGGGAAACACTGAAGCTTTCTTT.

This clone was counted between two and nine times. This chain uses TRBV2 with TRBJ2-7; possible D gene TRBD2, 5 bases. The CDR3 length is 13 residues. Germline assignment: CDR1 SNHLY and CDR2 FYNNEI. Trimming removed 8 bases at V and 7 bases at J, with 18 bases between. In nucleotides, the CDR3 is TGTGCCAGCCAGGTGGACTCGCGACCGGAGCAGTACTTC. This encodes CASQVDSRPEQYF. Supplemented by reference TRBV2 and TRBJ2-7, the full variable domain reads EPEVTQTPSHQVTQMGQEVILRCVPISNHLYFYWYRQILGQKVEFLVSFYNNEISEKSEIFDDQFSVERPDGSNFTLKIRSTKLEDSAMYFCASQVDSRPEQYFGPGTRLTVT.

The V and J genes are TRBV28 and TRBJ1-1; 9 nucleotides agree with TRBD1. The CDR3 has 15 amino acids. Looked up from germline, CDR1 is MDHEN and CDR2 is SYDVKM. V gave up 2 bases and J gave up 5 bases; unmatched junction bases: 6. This chain's CDR3 is CASSLGGTGSTEAFF. CDR3 bases: TGTGCCAGCAGTTTAGGGGGGACAGGGTCGACTGAAGCTTTCTTT.

The rearrangement links TRBV6-5 to TRBJ2-2; 7 nucleotides line up with TRBD2. The CDR3 consists of 16 residues. Per the germline V gene, CDR1 is MNHEY and CDR2 is SVGAGI. V shed 4 bases, J shed 0 bases, and the junction held 5 bases outside the gene matches. This CDR3 reads CASSSLAGANTGELFF. For the CDR3, the DNA is TGTGCCAGCAGTTCTTTAGCGGGCGCGAACACCGGGGAGCTGTTTTTT.

The genes are TRBV11-3 and TRBJ2-7, with a possible D match to TRBD2 (5 bases). Trimming stripped 8 bases from V and 0 bases from J, with 14 bases between. The CDR3 is made up of 14 amino acids. CDR1 is SGHNT, CDR2 YENEEA, per germline. The CDR3 DNA reads as TGTGCCAGCGGGGTGAACGGGGACTCCTACGAGCAGTACTTC. Its translation: CASGVNGDSYEQYF.

This chain uses TRBV30 with TRBJ1-4; D is ambiguous. This CDR3 region has 13 residues. Germline V lookup: CDR1 GTSNPN, CDR2 SVGIG (reference sequence). V lost 2 bases, J lost 8 bases, and 12 bases lay in between. The chain's CDR3 is CAWSTLLGEKLFF. The DNA of the CDR3 is TGTGCCTGGAGTACCCTCCTCGGGGAAAAACTGTTTTTT.

V is TRBV29-1 and J is TRBJ1-2, with D possibly matching TRBD1 (5 bases). Trimming removed 5 bases from V and 2 bases from J, with 15 bases in between. CDR3 size: 14 residues. The germline gives CDR1 SQVTM, CDR2 ANQGSEA. The CDR3 loop reads CSVPIWGENYGYTF. In DNA, the CDR3 is TGCAGCGTTCCTATATGGGGGGAGAACTATGGCTACACCTTC.

This clone was detected a few times. The rearrangement joins TRBV7-2 to TRBJ1-2; 11 bases agree with TRBD1. V shed 1 base and J 3 bases; nucleotides not matched to a gene: 4. This CDR3 has 16 residues. The germline V gene encodes CDR1 SGHTA and CDR2 FQGNSA. The CDR3 region has the DNA TGTGCCAGCAGCTTAGGTGGACAGGGGGCTGACTATGGCTACACCTTC. Translated: CASSLGGQGADYGYTF.

The V call is TRBV6-6, the J call TRBJ2-7; D not certain. This CDR3 has 15 amino acids. The V and J ends lost 6 bases and 4 bases respectively, with 19 bases between them. Germline CDR1 MNHNY, CDR2 SVGAGI (reference sequence). The CDR3 spells CASSSGLLVLYEQYF. CDR3 nucleotide sequence: TGTGCCAGCAGCTCCGGTCTACTCGTACTTTACGAGCAGTACTTC.

This chain uses TRBV28 with TRBJ2-1, with 12 positions matching TRBD2. V shed 8 bases and J 7 bases; nucleotides not matched to a gene: 6. Germline V lookup: CDR1 MDHEN, CDR2 SYDVKM. The CDR3 is 14 amino acids. The CDR3, as DNA: TGTGCCAGCTCAACTAGCGGGAGGAATAATGAGCAGTTCTTC. Encoded protein: CASSTSGRNNEQFF.

The genes are TRBV6-5 and TRBJ2-3; 10 bases map to TRBD1. V lost 5 bases to trimming and J lost 2 bases; unmatched junction nucleotides: 4. The CDR3 consists of 15 residues. Per germline, CDR1 MNHEY and CDR2 SVGAGI. CDR3 sequence: CASSPGTGDTDTQYF. The CDR3 DNA sequence: TGTGCCAGCAGTCCCGGGACAGGGGACACAGATACGCAGTATTTT.

For this clone: Additional DNA sequences in this sample encode the identical CDR3. This chain uses TRBV7-2 with TRBJ2-5; 10 nucleotides agree with TRBD2. Germline V CDR1 and CDR2: SGHTA, FQGNSA. The CDR3 is 16 amino acids. V lost 5 bases, J lost 4 bases, and 10 bases stayed unmatched. The CDR3 spells CASSPRGAGGGETQYF. The CDR3, as DNA: TGTGCCAGCAGCCCGAGAGGAGCGGGAGGGGGAGAGACCCAGTACTTC.

The chain combines TRBV6-6 with TRBJ2-7; D may be TRBD1 (6 bases). Trimming removed 6 bases at V and 6 bases at J, with 18 bases between. Germline assignment: CDR1 MNHNY and CDR2 SVGAGI (reference sequence). The CDR3 length is 14 residues. CDR3 residues: CASRVRQGSPEQYF. The CDR3, as DNA: TGTGCCAGCAGGGTCCGTCAGGGGTCCCCCGAGCAGTACTTC.